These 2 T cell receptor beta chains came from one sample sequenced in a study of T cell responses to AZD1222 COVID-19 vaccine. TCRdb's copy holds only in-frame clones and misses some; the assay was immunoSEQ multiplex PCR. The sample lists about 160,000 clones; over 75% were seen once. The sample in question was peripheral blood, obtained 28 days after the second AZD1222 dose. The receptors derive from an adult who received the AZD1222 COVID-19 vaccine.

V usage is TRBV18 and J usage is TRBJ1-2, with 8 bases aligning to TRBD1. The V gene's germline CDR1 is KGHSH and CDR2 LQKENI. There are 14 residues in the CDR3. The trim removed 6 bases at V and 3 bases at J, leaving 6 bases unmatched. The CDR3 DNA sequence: TGTGCCAGCTCCCCCGGACAGGGCGACTATGGCTACACCTTC. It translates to CASSPGQGDYGYTF.

The CDR3 sequence is CASSPLRDLLTTDTQYF. CDR3 DNA sequence: TGTGCCAGCAGCCCCCTTCGGGACCTTCTCACCACAGATACGCAGTATTTT. V usage is TRBV7-9 and J usage is TRBJ2-3; D may correspond to TRBD1 or TRBD2 (5 bases each). This CDR3 comprises 17 residues. The germline V gene encodes CDR1 SEHNR and CDR2 FQNEAQ (reference sequence). The V and J ends lost 5 bases and 2 bases respectively, with 20 bases between them.